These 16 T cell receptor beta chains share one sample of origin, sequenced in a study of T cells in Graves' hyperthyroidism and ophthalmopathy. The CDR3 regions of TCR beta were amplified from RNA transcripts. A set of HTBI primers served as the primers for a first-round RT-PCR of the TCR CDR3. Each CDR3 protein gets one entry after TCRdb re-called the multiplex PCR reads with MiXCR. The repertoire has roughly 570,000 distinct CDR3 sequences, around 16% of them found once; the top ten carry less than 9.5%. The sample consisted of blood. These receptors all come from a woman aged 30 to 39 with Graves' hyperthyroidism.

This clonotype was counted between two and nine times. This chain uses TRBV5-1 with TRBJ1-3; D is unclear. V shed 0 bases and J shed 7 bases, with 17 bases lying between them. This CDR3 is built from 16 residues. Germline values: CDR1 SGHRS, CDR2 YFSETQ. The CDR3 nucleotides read TGCGCCAGCAGCTTGGCCGGGCAGCTAGCTCGTAACACCATATATTTT. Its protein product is CASSLAGQLARNTIYF.

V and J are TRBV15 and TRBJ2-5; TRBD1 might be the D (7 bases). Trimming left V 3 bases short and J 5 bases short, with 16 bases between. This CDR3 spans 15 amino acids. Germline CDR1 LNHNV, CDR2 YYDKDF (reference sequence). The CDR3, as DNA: TGTGCCACCAGCAGGGGCAAGGCAGGGGGGGAGACCCAGTACTTC. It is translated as CATSRGKAGGETQYF.

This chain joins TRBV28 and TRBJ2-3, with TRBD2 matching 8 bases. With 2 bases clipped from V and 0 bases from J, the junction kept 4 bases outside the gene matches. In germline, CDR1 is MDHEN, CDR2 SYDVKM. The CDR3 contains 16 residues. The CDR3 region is CASSLASGYSTDTQYF. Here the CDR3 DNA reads TGTGCCAGCAGTTTAGCTAGCGGGTACAGCACAGATACGCAGTATTTT.

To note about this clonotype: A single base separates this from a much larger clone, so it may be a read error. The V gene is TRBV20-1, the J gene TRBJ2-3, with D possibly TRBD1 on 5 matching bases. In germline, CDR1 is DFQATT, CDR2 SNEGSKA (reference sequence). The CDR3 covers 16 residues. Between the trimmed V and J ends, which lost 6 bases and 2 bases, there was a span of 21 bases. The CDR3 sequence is CSAKCRRVGNTDTQYF. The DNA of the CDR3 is TGCAGTGCAAAATGCCGCAGGGTGGGAAACACAGATACGCAGTATTTT.

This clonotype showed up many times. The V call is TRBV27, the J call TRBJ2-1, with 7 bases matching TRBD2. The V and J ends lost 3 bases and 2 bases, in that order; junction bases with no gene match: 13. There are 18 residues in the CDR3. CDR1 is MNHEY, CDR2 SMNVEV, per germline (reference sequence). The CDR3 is CASSFNPPREGPYNEQFF. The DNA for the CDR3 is TGTGCCAGCAGTTTTAACCCCCCGAGGGAGGGCCCCTACAATGAGCAGTTCTTC.

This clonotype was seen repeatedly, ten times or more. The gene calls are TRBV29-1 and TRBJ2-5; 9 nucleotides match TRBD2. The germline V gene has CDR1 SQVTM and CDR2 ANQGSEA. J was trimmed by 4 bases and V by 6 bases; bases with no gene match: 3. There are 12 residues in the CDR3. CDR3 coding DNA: TGCAGCGTGGTAGCGGGAGCAGAGACCCAGTACTTC. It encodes CSVVAGAETQYF.

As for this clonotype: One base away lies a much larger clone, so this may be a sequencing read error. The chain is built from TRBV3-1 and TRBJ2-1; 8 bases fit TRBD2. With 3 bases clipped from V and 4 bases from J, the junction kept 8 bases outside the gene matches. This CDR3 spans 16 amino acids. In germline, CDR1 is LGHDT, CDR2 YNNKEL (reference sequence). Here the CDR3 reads CASSQDSGVEYNEQFF. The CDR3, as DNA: TGTGCCAGCAGCCAGGATAGCGGGGTGGAATACAATGAGCAGTTCTTC.

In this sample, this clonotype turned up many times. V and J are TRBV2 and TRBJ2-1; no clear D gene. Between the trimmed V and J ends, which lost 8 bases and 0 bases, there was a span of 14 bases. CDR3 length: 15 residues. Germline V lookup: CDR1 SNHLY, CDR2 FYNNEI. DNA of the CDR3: TGTGCCAGCGGGGTGGGAACGAGCTCCTACAATGAGCAGTTCTTC. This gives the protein CASGVGTSSYNEQFF.

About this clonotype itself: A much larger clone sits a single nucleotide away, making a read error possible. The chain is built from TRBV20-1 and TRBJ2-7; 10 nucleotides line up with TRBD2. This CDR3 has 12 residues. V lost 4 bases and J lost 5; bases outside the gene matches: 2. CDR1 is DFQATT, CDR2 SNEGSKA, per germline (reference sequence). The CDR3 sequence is CSATGTSDEQYF. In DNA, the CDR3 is TGCAGTGCTACCGGGACTAGCGACGAGCAGTACTTC.

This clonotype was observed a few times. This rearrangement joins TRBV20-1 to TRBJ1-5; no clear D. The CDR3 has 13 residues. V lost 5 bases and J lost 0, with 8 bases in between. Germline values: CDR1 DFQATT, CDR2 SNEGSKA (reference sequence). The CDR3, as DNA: TGCAGTGCTGCCCTTTATAGCAATCAGCCCCAGCATTTT. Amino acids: CSAALYSNQPQHF.

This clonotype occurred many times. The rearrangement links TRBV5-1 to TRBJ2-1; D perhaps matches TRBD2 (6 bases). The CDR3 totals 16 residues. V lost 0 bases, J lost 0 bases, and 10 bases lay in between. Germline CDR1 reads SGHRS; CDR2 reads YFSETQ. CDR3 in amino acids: CASSLAGVGSYNEQFF. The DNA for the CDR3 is TGCGCCAGCAGCTTGGCGGGGGTGGGCTCCTACAATGAGCAGTTCTTC. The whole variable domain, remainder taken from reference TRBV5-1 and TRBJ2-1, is KAGVTQTPRYLIKTRGQQVTLSCSPISGHRSVSWYQQTPGQGLQFLFEYFSETQRNKGNFPGRFSGRQFSNSRSEMNVSTLELGDSALYLCASSLAGVGSYNEQFFGPGTRLTVL.

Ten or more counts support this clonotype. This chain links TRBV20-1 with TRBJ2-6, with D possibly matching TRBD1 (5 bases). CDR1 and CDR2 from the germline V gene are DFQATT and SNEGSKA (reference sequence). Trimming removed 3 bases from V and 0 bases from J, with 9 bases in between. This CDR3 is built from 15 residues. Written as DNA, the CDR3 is TGCAGTGCTAGGGACACTCTCTCTGGGGCCAACGTCCTGACTTTC. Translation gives CSARDTLSGANVLTF.

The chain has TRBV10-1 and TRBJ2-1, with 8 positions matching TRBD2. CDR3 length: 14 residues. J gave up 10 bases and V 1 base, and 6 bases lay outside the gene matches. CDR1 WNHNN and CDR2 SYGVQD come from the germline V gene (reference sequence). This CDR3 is CASSELRLASEQFF. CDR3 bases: TGCGCCAGCAGTGAGTTGAGACTAGCGAGCGAGCAGTTCTTC.

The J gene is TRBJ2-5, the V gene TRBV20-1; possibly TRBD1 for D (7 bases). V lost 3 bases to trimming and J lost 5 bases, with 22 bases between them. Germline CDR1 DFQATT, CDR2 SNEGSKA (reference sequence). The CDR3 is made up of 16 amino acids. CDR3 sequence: CSARGLNRGGVETQYF. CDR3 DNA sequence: TGCAGTGCTAGGGGACTCAACAGGGGCGGTGTGGAGACCCAGTACTTC.

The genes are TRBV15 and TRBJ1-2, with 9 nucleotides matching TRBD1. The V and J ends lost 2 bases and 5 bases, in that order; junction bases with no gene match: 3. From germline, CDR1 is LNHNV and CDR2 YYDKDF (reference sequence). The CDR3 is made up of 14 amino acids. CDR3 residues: CATSRTGQGYGYTF. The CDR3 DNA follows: TGTGCCACCAGCAGAACCGGACAGGGGTATGGCTACACCTTC.

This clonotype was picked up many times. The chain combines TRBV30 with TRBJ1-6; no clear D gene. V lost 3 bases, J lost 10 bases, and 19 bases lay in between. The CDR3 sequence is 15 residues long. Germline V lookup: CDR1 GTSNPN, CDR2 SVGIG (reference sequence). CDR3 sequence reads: CAWRPDWVDGSPLHF. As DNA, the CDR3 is TGTGCCTGGAGGCCCGATTGGGTTGATGGGTCACCCCTCCACTTT.